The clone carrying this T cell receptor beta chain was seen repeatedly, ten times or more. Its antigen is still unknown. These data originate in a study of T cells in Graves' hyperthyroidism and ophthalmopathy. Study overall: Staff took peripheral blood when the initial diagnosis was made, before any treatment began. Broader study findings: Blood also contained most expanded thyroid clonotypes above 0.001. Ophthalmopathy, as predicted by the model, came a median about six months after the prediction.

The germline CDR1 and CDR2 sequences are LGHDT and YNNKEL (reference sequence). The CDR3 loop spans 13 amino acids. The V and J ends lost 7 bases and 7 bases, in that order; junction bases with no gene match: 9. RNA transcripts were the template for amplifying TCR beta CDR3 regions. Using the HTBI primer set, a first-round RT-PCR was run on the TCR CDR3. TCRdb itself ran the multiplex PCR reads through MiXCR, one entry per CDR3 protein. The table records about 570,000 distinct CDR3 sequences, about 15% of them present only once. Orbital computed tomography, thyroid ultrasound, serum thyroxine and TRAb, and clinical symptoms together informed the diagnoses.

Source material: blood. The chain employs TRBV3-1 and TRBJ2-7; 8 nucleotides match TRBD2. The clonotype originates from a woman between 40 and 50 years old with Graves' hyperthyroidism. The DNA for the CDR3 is TGTGCCAGCAACCGGGGGGGGGCAAGGGAGCAGTACTTC. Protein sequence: CASNRGGAREQYF.